This T cell receptor beta chain appears in the sequencing data of a study of OX40 agonist ivuxolimab in advanced cancers. Study details: Enrollees could have had prior anti-PD-1, anti-PD-L1 or anti-CTLA-4 therapy, which 40% to 45% had received.

General observations from the study: Expanded clones were, on average, more numerous in CD8+ T cells than in CD4+.

Method: immunoSEQ multiplex PCR; TCRdb's copy keeps in-frame clones and lacks some. The repertoire holds about 50,000 clones, with roughly nine tenths as singletons. Trimming took 4 bases from V and 1 from J; bases not matched to a gene: 5. Per the germline V gene, CDR1 is MNHEY and CDR2 is SMNVEV (reference sequence). CDR3 length: 15 residues. About this clone itself: Its cognate antigen is unknown.

This sample comprised CD4+ or CD8+ T cells sorted from blood, obtained in a trial of the OX40 agonist ivuxolimab. The clonotype was recovered from an adult with an advanced solid tumor such as melanoma, head and neck, liver or kidney cancer. The V gene is TRBV27, the J gene TRBJ1-1, with 8 bases that match TRBD1. The CDR3 spells CASSSPGQENTEAFF. The DNA for the CDR3 is TGTGCCAGCAGTTCGCCGGGACAGGAGAACACTGAAGCTTTCTTT.